This T cell receptor (beta chain) was captured in a study of OX40 agonist ivuxolimab in advanced cancers. This CDR3 has 11 residues. Germline V gives CDR1 MDHEN, CDR2 SYDVKM. Trimming took off 5 bases at V and 7 bases at J, with 8 bases between the two ends. Generated by immunoSEQ multiplex PCR, the TCRdb table keeps only in-frame clones and is missing some. The sample consists of around 68,000 clones, more than 75% of them appearing once. Comment on this clone: The target antigen is unknown.

Peripheral blood came from all dose cohorts at three timepoints. General study results and limits: CD8+ T cells were the subset that, on average, had more expanded clones than CD4+.

The chain combines TRBV28 with TRBJ1-2; no clear D gene. This TCR was sampled from an adult with an advanced solid tumor such as melanoma, head and neck, liver or kidney cancer. The material sequenced was CD4+ or CD8+ T cells sorted from blood, taken in a trial of the OX40 agonist ivuxolimab. The CDR3 sequence: CASSPAGGYTF. The CDR3 region has the DNA TGTGCCAGCAGTCCTGCGGGTGGCTACACCTTC.